The clone carrying this T cell receptor beta chain occurred many times. Its cognate antigen is unknown. From the reads, TCRdb called clonotypes with MiXCR, one entry per CDR3 protein. Here the sample spans 250,000 to 300,000 distinct CDR3 sequences, roughly a fifth being singletons. The record originates from a study of T cell repertoires in cytomegalovirus infection. As for the study in general: Public TCR beta signature analysis indicated the presence of both CMV infection and matching HLA type. Findings of the study overall: HLA-C-restricted, CMV-specific TCR beta clonotypes were dominant ex vivo.

The CDR3 is made up of 15 amino acids. V gave up 1 base and J gave up 3 bases, with 12 bases separating them. Germline V gene sequence: CDR1 SGHNT, CDR2 YENEEA. The receptor was isolated from a human donor in good health (CMV status not recorded). Some clones in this sample may be carry-over from other donors' samples. The chain combines TRBV11-3 with TRBJ1-2; D remains unclear. The sequencing here drew on cultured PBMCs, taken from culture after CMV antigen stimulation. CDR3 sequence (DNA): TGTGCCAGCAGCTTAGGGCCTCCTCGGGACTATGGCTACACCTTC. Protein sequence: CASSLGPPRDYGYTF.